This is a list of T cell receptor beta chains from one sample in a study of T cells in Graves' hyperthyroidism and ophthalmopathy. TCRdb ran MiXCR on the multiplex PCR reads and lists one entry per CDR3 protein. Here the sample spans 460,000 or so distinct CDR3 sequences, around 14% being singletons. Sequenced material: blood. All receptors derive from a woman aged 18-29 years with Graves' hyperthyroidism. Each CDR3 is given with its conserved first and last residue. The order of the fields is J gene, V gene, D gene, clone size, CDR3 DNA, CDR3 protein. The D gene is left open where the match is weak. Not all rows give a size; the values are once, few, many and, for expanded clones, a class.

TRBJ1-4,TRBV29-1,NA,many,TGCAGCGTGGTTGCAACTAATGAAAAACTGTTTTTT,CSVVATNEKLFF
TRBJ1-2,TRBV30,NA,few,TGTGCCTGGACAAAGCTACTAAACAGGGGCTACACCTTC,CAWTKLLNRGYTF
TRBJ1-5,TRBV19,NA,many,TGTGCCAGTAGTAATTTCAATCAGCCCCAGCATTTT,CASSNFNQPQHF
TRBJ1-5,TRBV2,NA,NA,TGTGCCACCAGTGAGCCGGGGGCGAATCAGCCCCAGCATTTT,CATSEPGANQPQHF
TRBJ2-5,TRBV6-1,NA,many,TGTGCCAGCAGTCGAGGGACGCAGACCCAGTACTTC,CASSRGTQTQYF
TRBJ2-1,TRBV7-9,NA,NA,TGTGCCAGCAGCTTAGGACTAGGACAAACCTACAATGAGCAGTTCTTC,CASSLGLGQTYNEQFF
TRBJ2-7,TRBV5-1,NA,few,TGCGCCAGCAGCTTGGCGGCAGCCGATGAGGGGTACGAGCAGTACTTC,CASSLAAADEGYEQYF
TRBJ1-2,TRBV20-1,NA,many,TGCAGTGCTAGAGATCCGGGCAACTATGGCTACACCTTC,CSARDPGNYGYTF
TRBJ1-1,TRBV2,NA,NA,TGTGCCATATCTTGGGGTACTGAAGCTTTCTTT,CAISWGTEAFF
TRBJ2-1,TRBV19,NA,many,TGTGCCAGTCAGCGGGCGGGGTCCTACAATGAGCAGTTCTTC,CASQRAGSYNEQFF
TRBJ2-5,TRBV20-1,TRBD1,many,TGCAGTGCCGCTAAGGGACAGGGAAGGCGAGAGACCCAGTACTTC,CSAAKGQGRRETQYF
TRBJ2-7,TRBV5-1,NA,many,TGCGCCAGCAGCGGGGCCCCGAGCGGTAGCTCCTACGAGCAGTACTTC,CASSGAPSGSSYEQYF
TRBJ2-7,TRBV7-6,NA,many,TGTGCCAGCAGCTTAGGAGGTATGGGATCCTACGAGCAGTACTTC,CASSLGGMGSYEQYF
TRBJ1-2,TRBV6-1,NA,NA,TGTGCCAGCAGCCGAGACAGGACCGACTATGGCTACACCTTC,CASSRDRTDYGYTF
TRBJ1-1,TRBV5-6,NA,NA,TGTGCCAGCATCCTAGAGGGGGGTACTGAAGCTTTCTTT,CASILEGGTEAFF
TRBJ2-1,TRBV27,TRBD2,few,TGTGCCAGCAGTTTATCGGCGGGAGGGGCGTATGAGCAGTTCTTC,CASSLSAGGAYEQFF
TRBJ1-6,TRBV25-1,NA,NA,TGTGCCAGCAGTGGCGCCCGGGCCCTCCACTTT,CASSGARALHF
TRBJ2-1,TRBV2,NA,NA,TGTGCCAGCAGTGCCAAACGGGACGCCACAAGGCACAATGAGCAGTTCTTC,CASSAKRDATRHNEQFF
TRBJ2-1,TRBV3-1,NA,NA,TGTCTCAGCAGCCAAGAGGTAAAGATCGGGAAAGATGAGCAGTTCTTC,CLSSQEVKIGKDEQFF
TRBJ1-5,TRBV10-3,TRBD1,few,TGTGCCATCAGGGCGGACCAGACAGGGAAGCCCCAGCATTTT,CAIRADQTGKPQHF
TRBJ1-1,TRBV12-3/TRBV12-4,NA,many,TGTGCCAGCAGTTTGGAGGCGTCGGACACTGAAGCTTTCTTT,CASSLEASDTEAFF
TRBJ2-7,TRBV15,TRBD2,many,TGTGCCACCAGCAGAGATCTAGCGGAGTCCTACGAGCAGTACTTC,CATSRDLAESYEQYF
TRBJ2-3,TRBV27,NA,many,TGTGCCAGCAGCTTGAGTCGGGATACGCAGTATTTT,CASSLSRDTQYF
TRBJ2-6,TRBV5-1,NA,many,TGCGCCAGCAGCTTGAGGATCACTGGGGCCAACGTCCTGACTTTC,CASSLRITGANVLTF
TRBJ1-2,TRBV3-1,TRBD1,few,TGTGCCAGCATCGGACAGGGGGATGGCTACACCTTC,CASIGQGDGYTF
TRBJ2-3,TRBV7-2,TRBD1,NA,TGTGCCAGCAGCTCCCGGGACAGGGAAAGGTATTTT,CASSSRDRERYF
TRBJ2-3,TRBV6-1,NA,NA,TGTGCCGCGGCCGGTGGCACAGATACGCAGTATTTT,CAAAGGTDTQYF
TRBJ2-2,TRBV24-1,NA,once,TGTGCCACGGGACCCCCCGGGGAGCTGTTTTTT,CATGPPGELFF
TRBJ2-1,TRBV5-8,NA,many,TGTGCCAGCAGCTTGGATTTAGGGACCCTGGCCGGCAATGAGCAGTTCTTC,CASSLDLGTLAGNEQFF
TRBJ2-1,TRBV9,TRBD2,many,TGTGCCAGCAGCGTATTAACTAGCGGGCGCAATGAGCAGTTCTTC,CASSVLTSGRNEQFF
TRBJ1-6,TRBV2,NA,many,TGTGCCAGCGCCCCCGCAGGGTATAATTCACCCCTCCACTTT,CASAPAGYNSPLHF
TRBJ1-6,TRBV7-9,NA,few,TGTGCCAGCAGCTTAGCGGGGGGGGGGACGGCGAATTCACCCCTCCACTTT,CASSLAGGGTANSPLHF
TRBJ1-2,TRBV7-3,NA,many,TGTGCCAGCAGCTTAAACATAAGCCGGCCTTACCTCAGCAATGGCTACACCTTC,CASSLNISRPYLSNGYTF
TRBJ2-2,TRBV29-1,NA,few,TGCAGCGTTGAAGGTCGGGGGAACACCGGGGAGCTGTTTTTT,CSVEGRGNTGELFF
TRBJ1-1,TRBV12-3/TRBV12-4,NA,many,TGTGCCAGCAGTACGGACAACCCCGAAGCTTTCTTT,CASSTDNPEAFF
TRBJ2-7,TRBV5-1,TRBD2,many,TGCGCCAGCAGCTTTCCCTCCAGCGGGAGGTTTTTCTACGAGCAGTACTTC,CASSFPSSGRFFYEQYF
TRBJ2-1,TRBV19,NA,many,TGTGCCAGTAGTATTGGACCGTACAATGAGCAGTTCTTC,CASSIGPYNEQFF
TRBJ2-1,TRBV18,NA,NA,TGTGCCAGCTCACCAAAAGGAGGCCAGGGCTACAATGAGCAGTTCTTC,CASSPKGGQGYNEQFF
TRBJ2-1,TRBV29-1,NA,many,TGCAGCGTTAGACAGGATAGCTCCTACAATGAGCAGTTCTTC,CSVRQDSSYNEQFF
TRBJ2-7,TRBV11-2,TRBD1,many,TGTGCCAGCAGCTCCCAGACAGGGGTGGGCGAGCAGTACTTC,CASSSQTGVGEQYF
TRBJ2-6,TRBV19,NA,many,TGTGCCAGTAGTATGGGGTTGCTGGGGGCCAACGTCCTGACTTTC,CASSMGLLGANVLTF
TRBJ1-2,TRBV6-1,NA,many,TGTGCCAGCAGTCCCGGGTCTCCTAACTATGGCTACACCTTC,CASSPGSPNYGYTF
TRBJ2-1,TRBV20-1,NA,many,TGCAGTGCTAGAGATTCCGAAAGTGAGCAGTTCTTC,CSARDSESEQFF
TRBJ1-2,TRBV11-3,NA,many,TGTGCCAGCAGCTTAGGGACCGAGACCTATGGCTACACCTTC,CASSLGTETYGYTF
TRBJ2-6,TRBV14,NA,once,TGTGCCAGCAGGCCAGGGACCTCTGGGGCCAACGTCCTGACTTTC,CASRPGTSGANVLTF
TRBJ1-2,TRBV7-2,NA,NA,TGTGCCAGCAGCCCCTACAGGGCCGGGGACTATGGCTACACCTTC,CASSPYRAGDYGYTF
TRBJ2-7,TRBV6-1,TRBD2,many,TGTGCCAGCAGTTTACTAGCGGGCTACGAGCAGTACTTC,CASSLLAGYEQYF
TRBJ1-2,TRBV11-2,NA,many,TGTGCCAGCAGCCAGACAGACCTTTATGGCTACACCTTC,CASSQTDLYGYTF
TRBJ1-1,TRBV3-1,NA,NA,TGTGCCAGCAGCCAGCGGGGGGGATCCACTGAAGCTTTCTTT,CASSQRGGSTEAFF
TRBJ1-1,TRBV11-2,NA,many,TGTGCCAGCAGCTTTTCTCCCCGGGTGAACACTGAAGCTTTCTTT,CASSFSPRVNTEAFF
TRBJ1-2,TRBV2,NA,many,TGTGCCAGCAGTGATAGGGAGTACTATGGCTACACCTTC,CASSDREYYGYTF
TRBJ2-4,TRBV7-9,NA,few,TGTGCCGACCGGGGCCAGTACTTC,CADRGQYF
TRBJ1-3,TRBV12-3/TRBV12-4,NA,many,TGTGCCAGCAACCTCTCAGGGGGAAACACCATATATTTT,CASNLSGGNTIYF
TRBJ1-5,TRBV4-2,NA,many,TGTGCCAGCAGCCAAAAGGGCGGCAGAGCAGCCAACCAGCCCCAGCATTTT,CASSQKGGRAANQPQHF
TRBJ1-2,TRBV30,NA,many,TGTGCCTGGGGCGACCCCTATGGCTACACCTTC,CAWGDPYGYTF
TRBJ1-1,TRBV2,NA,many,TGTGCCAGCAGCAACAGGTTTCTCGCTGAAGCTTTCTTT,CASSNRFLAEAFF
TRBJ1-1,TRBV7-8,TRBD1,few,TGTGCCAGCAACCTCAGGACAGGGGGCTTCAGGAACACTGAAGCTTTCTTT,CASNLRTGGFRNTEAFF
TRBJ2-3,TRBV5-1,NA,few,TGCGCCAGCAGCTCTGGGTGGGAGCGGAGTACAGATACGCAGTATTTT,CASSSGWERSTDTQYF
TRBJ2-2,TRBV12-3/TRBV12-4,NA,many,TGTGCCAGCATCCACTCAGGGATCGGGGGCACCGGGGAGCTGTTTTTT,CASIHSGIGGTGELFF